One sample yielded the 16 T cell receptor beta chains listed below, sequenced in a study of cytomegalovirus exposure and HLA in healthy donors. Vbeta (60) and Jbeta (13) primers were used in the PCR. Some clones are missing from TCRdb's copy, which holds only in-frame ones; the method was immunoSEQ multiplex PCR. The sample holds around 130,000 clones, 70% to 85% seen once. Sequencing was done on a sample of PBMCs. The receptors stem from a man between 18 and 29 years old in good health and CMV-seropositive.

The CDR3 bases are TGTGCCAGCAGTAGACAGGGGCAAACCCACGAGCAGTACTTC. It encodes CASSRQGQTHEQYF. The gene calls are TRBV6-6 and TRBJ2-7, with 8 nucleotides matching TRBD1. This CDR3 contains 14 residues. After removal of 5 bases from V and 5 bases from J, the junction contained 8 bases not matched to a gene. CDR1 MNHNY and CDR2 SVGAGI come from the germline V gene (reference sequence).

The chain couples TRBV9 to TRBJ2-5; 9 bases match TRBD2. The germline V gene encodes CDR1 SGDLS and CDR2 YYNGEE. V gave up 0 bases and J gave up 5 bases; unmatched junction bases: 5. The CDR3 runs to 15 residues. The DNA for the CDR3 is TGTGCCAGCAGCGTAGTTAGCGGGAGTGTGGAGACCCAGTACTTC. Its translation: CASSVVSGSVETQYF.

As concerns this clone: Other nucleotide sequences from this sample produce the same CDR3. The chain couples TRBV18 to TRBJ1-1, with D unresolved. V was cut by 1 base and J by 1 base, with 4 bases left in between. Germline V gene sequence: CDR1 KGHSH, CDR2 LQKENI. This CDR3 has 13 residues. The CDR3 protein is CASSPHKNTEAFF. CDR3 DNA sequence: TGTGCCAGCTCACCACACAAGAACACTGAAGCTTTCTTT. Complete variable domain (other parts from reference TRBV18 and TRBJ1-1): NAGVMQNPRHLVRRRGQEARLRCSPMKGHSHVYWYRQLPEEGLKFMVYLQKENIIDESGMPKERFSAEFPKEGPSILRIQQVVRGDSAAYFCASSPHKNTEAFFGQGTRLTVV.

In regard to this clone: No conserved phenylalanine or tryptophan is present at the end of the CDR3, so a read error is the likely explanation. The chain recombines TRBV5-4 with TRBJ2-4; no definite D call. V shed 0 bases and J shed 0 bases, with 13 bases lying between them. The CDR3 totals 17 residues. Germline CDR1 reads SGHNT; CDR2 reads YYREEE (reference sequence). The CDR3 DNA reads TGTGCCAGCAGCTTGGGGCTGGAGAGGTTAGCCAAAAACATTCAGTACCTC. It encodes CASSLGLERLAKNIQYL.

The rearrangement joins TRBV10-1 to TRBJ2-7, with D perhaps TRBD2 (6 bases). Germline-derived CDR1 and CDR2 are WNHNN and SYGVQD (reference sequence). Trimming stripped 2 bases from V and 4 bases from J, with 12 bases between. The CDR3 extends over 14 amino acids. CDR3 region: CASSEPGDGYEQYF. The CDR3 DNA reads as TGCGCCAGCAGTGAGCCGGGGGATGGGTACGAGCAGTACTTC.

The chain joins TRBV10-3 to TRBJ1-2, with D perhaps TRBD1 (6 bases). The V and J ends lost 0 bases and 4 bases respectively, with 15 bases between them. This CDR3 is built from 16 residues. The germline V gene has CDR1 ENHRY and CDR2 SYGVKD. DNA of the CDR3: TGTGCCATCAGTGAGTCACCTGGGCAGGGGAGCTATGGCTACACCTTC. This encodes CAISESPGQGSYGYTF.

The chain recombines TRBV7-2 with TRBJ2-5, with a weak D call TRBD1 (6 bases). Near its end, the DNA agrees better with TRBJ2-7, so the J call may be wrong. The germline CDR1 and CDR2 sequences are SGHTA and FQGNSA. The CDR3 spans 15 residues. The CDR3 DNA reads as TGTGCCAGCAGCTTGTATTCAGGGGAACCCTACGAGCAGTACTTC. This sequence encodes CASSLYSGEPYEQYF.

This chain links TRBV7-2 with TRBJ1-5, with a possible D match to TRBD1 (6 bases). This CDR3 contains 14 residues. Germline-derived CDR1 and CDR2 are SGHTA and FQGNSA. Trimming took off 5 bases at V and 3 bases at J, with 11 bases between the two ends. This chain's CDR3 is CASSPDRLNQPQHF. CDR3 DNA: TGTGCCAGCAGCCCGGACAGACTCAATCAGCCCCAGCATTTT.

This clone was picked up one time. The chain carries TRBV9 and TRBJ1-5; maybe TRBD1 (5 bases). V lost 0 bases and J 1 base, leaving 8 bases between the germline ends. The CDR3 is 15 amino acids. Germline lookup yields CDR1 SGDLS and CDR2 YYNGEE. The CDR3 DNA follows: TGTGCCAGCAGCGTAGGGCAGGGAAGCAATCAGCCCCAGCATTTT. It is translated as CASSVGQGSNQPQHF. Full variable domain (outside the CDR3, taken from reference TRBV9 and TRBJ1-5): DSGVTQTPKHLITATGQRVTLRCSPRSGDLSVYWYQQSLDQGLQFLIQYYNGEERAKGNILERFSAQQFPDLHSELNLSSLELGDSALYFCASSVGQGSNQPQHFGDGTRLSIL.

This rearrangement joins TRBV28 to TRBJ1-1; 8 positions match TRBD1. Per germline, CDR1 MDHEN and CDR2 SYDVKM. V shed 6 bases, J shed 4 bases, and the junction held 10 bases outside the gene matches. The length of the CDR3 is 15 residues. The CDR3 sequence: CASRSTGGIITEAFF. The CDR3 nucleotides are TGTGCCAGCAGGTCCACAGGGGGGATAATCACTGAAGCTTTCTTT.

The chain links TRBV30 to TRBJ2-2, with D maybe TRBD1 (5 bases). Between the trimmed V and J ends, which lost 5 bases and 2 bases, there was a span of 15 bases. There are 15 residues in the CDR3. Germline CDR1 GTSNPN, CDR2 SVGIG (reference sequence). The CDR3 loop reads CAWLFLRDNTGELFF. In DNA form, the CDR3 reads TGTGCCTGGCTGTTCCTCAGGGATAACACCGGGGAGCTGTTTTTT. Full variable domain (rest looked up from reference TRBV30 and TRBJ2-2): SQTIHQWPATLVQPVGSPLSLECTVEGTSNPNLYWYRQAAGRGLQLLFYSVGIGQISSEVPQNLSASRPQDRQFILSSKKLLLSDSGFYLCAWLFLRDNTGELFFGEGSRLTVL.

The chain is built from TRBV20-1 and TRBJ2-5; D gene ambiguous. The CDR3 has 11 amino acids. CDR1 DFQATT and CDR2 SNEGSKA come from the germline V gene (reference sequence). Trimming took off 6 bases at V and 5 bases at J, with 10 bases between the two ends. The chain's CDR3 is CSAQLSETQYF. CDR3 nucleotides: TGCAGTGCCCAACTGAGTGAGACCCAGTACTTC.

The chain has TRBV29-1 and TRBJ1-2, with TRBD1 as a possible D gene (6 bases). There are 13 residues in the CDR3. V lost 3 bases, J lost 8 bases, and 16 bases lay in between. Germline CDR1 SQVTM, CDR2 ANQGSEA. CDR3 sequence: CSVDEHTGYGYTF. The CDR3, as DNA: TGCAGCGTTGACGAACATACAGGGTACGGCTACACCTTC.

Worth noting for this clone: An end of the junction does not agree with germline; a read error may underlie this. The V gene is TRBV11-2, the J gene TRBJ2-4; D uncertain. Germline V gives CDR1 SGHAT, CDR2 FQNNGV. The CDR3 sequence is 15 residues long. The CDR3 DNA is TGTGCCAGCAGCTTATATCACAAGACCAAAAACAGTCAGTACTTC. It translates to CASSLYHKTKNSQYF.

This chain joins TRBV10-2 and TRBJ1-1; D possibly corresponds to TRBD1 (6 bases). Germline V CDR1 and CDR2: WSHSY, SAAADI. CDR3 length equals 15 residues. The V end lost 5 bases, the J end lost 1 base, and 14 bases lay between the germline ends. The CDR3 spells CASSNHLQGNTEAFF. In nucleotides, the CDR3 is TGCGCCAGCAGTAACCACTTACAGGGGAACACTGAAGCTTTCTTT.

The J gene is TRBJ1-3, the V gene TRBV4-2; no definite D call. This CDR3 is built from 14 residues. Germline assignment: CDR1 LGHNA and CDR2 YNFKEQ. V lost 8 bases to trimming and J lost 4 bases, with 15 bases between them. The CDR3 DNA is TGTGCCAGCTCCTCCACCGAGAGCGGAAACACCATATATTTT. It is translated as CASSSTESGNTIYF.